A single sample gave rise to the 20 T cell receptor beta chains below, sequenced in a study of T cell repertoires in cytomegalovirus infection. TCRdb recomputed calls from the reads with MiXCR, one row per CDR3 protein. The profile shows roughly 340,000 distinct CDR3 sequences, almost 30% of them singletons. These receptors have no identified antigens. The sequenced sample was cultured PBMCs, obtained from culture after CMV antigen stimulation. The receptors were gathered from a human donor in good health (CMV status not recorded). Some clones in this sample may be carry-over from other donors' samples.

The chain carries TRBV28 and TRBJ1-4; TRBD1 aligns across 8 bases. The V and J ends lost 6 bases and 6 bases, in that order; junction bases with no gene match: 9. CDR3 length: 15 residues. Germline CDR1 is MDHEN and CDR2 is SYDVKM. The CDR3 is CASRADRGYDEKLFF. CDR3 bases: TGTGCCAGCAGAGCAGACAGGGGCTATGATGAAAAACTGTTTTTT.

The J gene is TRBJ2-2, the V gene TRBV5-6; 7 nucleotides line up with TRBD2. Germline V gives CDR1 SGHDT, CDR2 YYEEEE. This CDR3 region has 16 residues. The V and J ends lost 3 bases and 6 bases, in that order; junction bases with no gene match: 11. CDR3 sequence (DNA): TGTGCCAGCAGCTCTCTAGCGGAAAAGACCCCCGGGGAGCTGTTTTTT. It specifies CASSSLAEKTPGELFF.

This clonotype occurred once. This chain uses TRBV3-1 with TRBJ1-6, with D possibly matching TRBD1 (6 bases). Per the germline V gene, CDR1 is LGHDT and CDR2 is YNNKEL (reference sequence). There are 13 residues in the CDR3. V lost 4 bases and J lost 10, with 11 bases in between. CDR3 nucleotides: TGTGCCAGCAGCCTAAAGGGGGGATCACCCCTCCACTTT. Its translation: CASSLKGGSPLHF.

V gene TRBV7-6 combines with J gene TRBJ2-1, with TRBD2 matching 10 bases. This CDR3 comprises 15 residues. With V trimmed by 3 bases and J by 5 bases, 4 bases remained unmatched. The germline CDR1 and CDR2 sequences are SGHVS and FNYEAQ. Here the CDR3 reads CASSFKREGDNEQFF. The CDR3 DNA reads as TGTGCCAGCAGCTTTAAGCGGGAGGGGGACAATGAGCAGTTCTTC.

V gene TRBV7-9 combines with J gene TRBJ2-7; TRBD1 agrees at 9 bases. The junction had 10 bases not matched to a gene; V was cut back by 4 bases and J by 3 bases. This CDR3 spans 16 amino acids. In germline, CDR1 is SEHNR, CDR2 FQNEAQ (reference sequence). The CDR3, as DNA: TGTGCCAGCAGCTCCCCGGGACAGGGAGTCTACTACGAGCAGTACTTC. It specifies CASSSPGQGVYYEQYF. Complete variable domain (other parts from reference TRBV7-9 and TRBJ2-7): DTGVSQNPRHKITKRGQNVTFRCDPISEHNRLYWYRQTLGQGPEFLTYFQNEAQLEKSRLLSDRFSAERPKGSFSTLEIQRTEQGDSAMYLCASSSPGQGVYYEQYFGPGTRLTVT.

This clonotype occurred many times. The chain uses TRBV7-2 and TRBJ2-1; 9 nucleotides line up with TRBD2. The CDR3 spans 16 residues. The junction had 9 bases not matched to a gene; V was cut back by 4 bases and J by 5 bases. Germline V gene data show CDR1 as SGHTA and CDR2 as FQGNSA. In DNA form, the CDR3 reads TGTGCCAGCAGCTCATTTAGCGGGAGTTCCAACAATGAGCAGTTCTTC. Translation gives CASSSFSGSSNNEQFF.

This clonotype was counted between two and nine times. The chain employs TRBV24-1 and TRBJ1-2; D possibly corresponds to TRBD1 (6 bases). This CDR3 region has 12 residues. V was cut by 4 bases and J by 6 bases, with 8 bases left in between. Germline V gene lookup returns CDR1 KGHDR and CDR2 SFDVKD. The CDR3: CATSESGDGYTF. CDR3 nucleotides: TGTGCCACCAGTGAGTCAGGGGATGGCTACACCTTC.

The chain combines TRBV19 with TRBJ2-7; TRBD2 matches 7 bases. CDR1 and CDR2 from the germline V gene are LNHDA and SQIVND (reference sequence). With V trimmed by 7 bases and J by 2 bases, 5 bases remained unmatched. CDR3 length equals 13 residues. The CDR3 is CASTAAGAYEQYF. In nucleotides, the CDR3 is TGTGCCAGTACCGCGGCGGGAGCCTACGAGCAGTACTTC.

This clonotype appeared a few times. The gene calls are TRBV7-6 and TRBJ2-7; D is unresolved. CDR1 and CDR2 from the germline V gene are SGHVS and FNYEAQ. This CDR3 region has 19 residues. V lost 2 bases, J lost 6 bases, and 29 bases lay in between. The CDR3 bases are TGTGCCAGCAGCTTAAGGGTGGATTGGGGAATCTACTCCTTAGCCGAGCAGTACTTC. It is translated as CASSLRVDWGIYSLAEQYF.

The chain uses TRBV10-3 and TRBJ2-5, with a tentative D call TRBD2 (6 bases). CDR3 length equals 14 residues. Germline CDR1 ENHRY, CDR2 SYGVKD. With 6 bases removed from V and 1 base from J, the gap between germline ends came to 12 bases. CDR3 sequence: CAIRGGSTQETQYF. In DNA form, the CDR3 reads TGTGCCATCAGGGGGGGTTCGACCCAAGAGACCCAGTACTTC.

This clonotype was observed a handful of times. The rearrangement links TRBV27 to TRBJ1-1; D unresolved. Trimming shortened V by 3 bases and J by 1 base, and 12 bases separated the two germline ends. The CDR3 contains 15 residues. Germline assignment: CDR1 MNHEY and CDR2 SMNVEV (reference sequence). This chain's CDR3 is CASSFGSPRNTEAFF. The CDR3 nucleotides are TGTGCCAGCAGTTTTGGCAGCCCCAGGAACACTGAAGCTTTCTTT.

This clonotype came up a few times. The V gene is TRBV11-2, the J gene TRBJ2-7; 7 nucleotides match TRBD1. Germline trimming cut 5 bases from V and 6 bases from J; bases unmatched to any gene: 16. Looked up from germline, CDR1 is SGHAT and CDR2 is FQNNGV. The CDR3 consists of 16 residues. The CDR3 sequence is CASSRRGDRVGGEQYF. DNA for the CDR3: TGTGCCAGCAGCCGAAGAGGAGACAGGGTTGGGGGCGAGCAGTACTTC.

The CDR3 reads CASSWTSGFAYNEQFF. CDR3 coding DNA: TGTGCCAGCAGTTGGACTAGCGGGTTTGCCTACAATGAGCAGTTCTTC. The gene calls are TRBV27 and TRBJ2-1; TRBD2 aligns across 11 bases. The germline V gene has CDR1 MNHEY and CDR2 SMNVEV (reference sequence). The CDR3 covers 16 residues. V shed 4 bases, J shed 2 bases, and the junction held 4 bases outside the gene matches.

This clonotype was detected a few times. CDR3 bases: TGTGCCAGCAGCTTAGGGCCCTCAGGAGAAGCTTTCTTT. It codes for CASSLGPSGEAFF. J is TRBJ1-1 and V is TRBV7-2; D not certain. The ends were cut back, 1 base at V and 8 bases at J, with 11 bases in the middle. CDR3 size: 13 residues. The germline V gene has CDR1 SGHTA and CDR2 FQGNSA.

In its sample, this clonotype was seen a few times. The chain has TRBV28 and TRBJ1-2; 10 bases map to TRBD1. The CDR3 is 16 residues long. Germline loops: CDR1 MDHEN, CDR2 SYDVKM. V dropped 4 bases and J dropped 1; count of bases not matched to a gene: 6. As DNA, the CDR3 is TGTGCCAGCAGTTCCGGGACAGGGGCTGATAACTATGGCTACACCTTC. Translation gives CASSSGTGADNYGYTF.

The chain recombines TRBV15 with TRBJ2-2; 7 bases fit TRBD1. Looked up from germline, CDR1 is LNHNV and CDR2 is YYDKDF (reference sequence). The CDR3 length is 17 residues. Germline trimming cut 1 base from V and 1 base from J; bases unmatched to any gene: 6. The CDR3 reads CATSRVTGTVNTGELFF. CDR3 DNA sequence: TGTGCCACCAGCAGAGTCACCGGGACAGTGAACACCGGGGAGCTGTTTTTT.

This clonotype came up a few times. Mismatch with germline at one junction end may stem from a read error. The chain employs TRBV11-2 and TRBJ1-2; 8 nucleotides align to TRBD1. The CDR3 loop spans 13 amino acids. Germline V lookup: CDR1 SGHAT, CDR2 FQNNGV. CDR3 DNA: TGTGCCAGCAGCTTAGGGGGGGACAGGAGCAGACTCTTC. The encoded protein is CASSLGGDRSRLF.

This clonotype was found once. The chain combines TRBV7-4 with TRBJ1-6; D remains unclear. The V end lost 1 base, the J end lost 2 bases, and 6 bases lay between the germline ends. The CDR3 has 15 amino acids. The germline gives CDR1 SGHVT, CDR2 SQSDAQ. The CDR3 DNA reads as TGTGCCAGCAGCTTAGGGCAAGCCTATAATTCACCCCTCCACTTT. Translated: CASSLGQAYNSPLHF.

This sequence joins TRBV7-9 and TRBJ2-5, with TRBD2 as a possible D gene (6 bases). The germline gives CDR1 SEHNR, CDR2 FQNEAQ (reference sequence). CDR3 length: 14 amino acids. With 5 bases removed from V and 5 bases from J, the gap between germline ends came to 15 bases. The CDR3 reads CASSPQGGRETQYF. The CDR3 DNA reads TGTGCCAGCAGCCCCCAAGGAGGGAGGGAGACCCAGTACTTC.

The chain uses TRBV28 and TRBJ2-7; 7 bases fit TRBD2. V shed 2 bases, J shed 2 bases, and the junction held 9 bases outside the gene matches. From germline, CDR1 is MDHEN and CDR2 SYDVKM. There are 16 residues in the CDR3. The CDR3: CASSLLASGETYEQYF. The CDR3 coding sequence is TGTGCCAGCAGTTTACTCGCTAGCGGTGAGACCTACGAGCAGTACTTC.